What follows are 5 T cell receptor beta chains derived from one specimen sequenced in a study of blood T cell repertoires in COVID-19. Sequenced by immunoSEQ multiplex PCR; TCRdb stores in-frame clones only, minus some. The sample holds approximately 160,000 clones; approximately 90% are singletons and the top ten take 0.5% to 0.65%. The sequenced sample was peripheral blood. The receptors were sampled from a man aged 50 to 59 with acute or convalescent COVID-19.

This clone was recorded a few times. The CDR3 region has the DNA TGTGCCAGCAGTCACCCCTGGGGGGATGACACCGGGGAGCTGTTTTTT. Protein product: CASSHPWGDDTGELFF. The V and J genes are TRBV6-2 or TRBV6-3 and TRBJ2-2; TRBD2 is a possible D gene (6 bases). Germline V lookup: CDR1 MNHEY, CDR2 SVGEGT. The CDR3 covers 16 residues. The V gene lost 5 bases and the J gene lost 3 bases, with 16 bases spanning the gap.

V usage is TRBV29-1 and J usage is TRBJ2-3, with D possibly TRBD2 on 7 matching bases. This CDR3 spans 16 amino acids. Germline V gene sequence: CDR1 SQVTM, CDR2 ANQGSEA. Trimming took 2 bases from V and 3 from J, leaving 18 bases between them. This CDR3 reads CSVERRGAVETDTQYF. The CDR3 DNA reads as TGCAGCGTTGAAAGACGGGGGGCAGTCGAGACAGATACGCAGTATTTT.

The V call is TRBV25-1, the J call TRBJ1-1; TRBD1 aligns across 9 bases. From germline, CDR1 is MGHDK and CDR2 SYGVNS. This CDR3 comprises 13 residues. V shed 4 bases and J 3 bases; nucleotides not matched to a gene: 0. The CDR3 nucleotides read TGTGCCAGCAGTGGGACAGGGGACACTGAAGCTTTCTTT. This codes for CASSGTGDTEAFF.

This clone was detected once. The chain has TRBV5-1 and TRBJ2-1, with 9 bases identical to TRBD2. This CDR3 has 16 amino acids. Germline CDR1 and CDR2: SGHRS and YFSETQ. V lost 4 bases, J lost 6 bases, and 11 bases stayed unmatched. The DNA of the CDR3 is TGCGCCAGCAGCGCGTTAAGCGGGGGGCCGGCCAATGAGCAGTTCTTC. This gives the protein CASSALSGGPANEQFF.

The chain carries TRBV7-8 and TRBJ1-4; 9 positions agree with TRBD1. J lost 5 bases, V lost 2 bases, and 6 bases had no gene match. Germline V CDR1 and CDR2: SGHVS, FQNEAQ. The CDR3 sequence is 16 residues long. This CDR3 is CASSLKGGTGNEKLFF. The CDR3 nucleotides read TGTGCCAGCAGCTTAAAAGGGGGGACAGGGAATGAAAAACTGTTTTTT. The full variable domain, rest sourced from reference TRBV7-8 and TRBJ1-4, is GAGVSQSPRYKVAKRGQDVALRCDPISGHVSLFWYQQALGQGPEFLTYFQNEAQLDKSGLPSDRFFAERPEGSVSTLKIQRTQQEDSAVYLCASSLKGGTGNEKLFFGSGTQLSVL.